These T cell receptor beta chains were read from a single sample in a study of response to subunit inactivated influenza vaccine. From the RT-PCR reads, TCRdb called clonotypes with MiXCR, one entry per CDR3 protein. The sample records approximately 530,000 distinct CDR3 sequences, less than 10% being singletons. Sample: PBMCs from blood, taken roughly 24 months after vaccination. Receptors originate from a man in his fifties or sixties who received an inactivated influenza vaccine. Both conserved end residues are part of each CDR3. Each record gives: CDR3 DNA, CDR3 protein, D gene, J gene, V gene, clone size. D genes are given only for firm matches. A row's size may be missing; if present it is once, few, many or a size class.

cdr3_nt: TGTGCCAGCAGCCAGGGACAGGGGAGGCAAAAACTGTTTTTT
cdr3_aa: CASSQGQGRQKLFF
d_call: TRBD1
j_call: TRBJ1-4
v_call: TRBV6-1
clone_size: NA

cdr3_nt: TGTGCCAGCAGCTCCTCTTGGGAGCTGTTCTTT
cdr3_aa: CASSSSWELFF
d_call: NA
j_call: TRBJ2-2
v_call: TRBV11-2
clone_size: NA

cdr3_nt: TGTGCCAGCAGTGGCCTGCGCGCCGATTCCTACAATGAGCAGTTCTTC
cdr3_aa: CASSGLRADSYNEQFF
d_call: NA
j_call: TRBJ2-1
v_call: TRBV12-3/TRBV12-4
clone_size: NA

cdr3_nt: TGTGCCAGTAGTATAGGTCCGGGCTTGGAGCAGTACTTC
cdr3_aa: CASSIGPGLEQYF
d_call: NA
j_call: TRBJ2-7
v_call: TRBV19
clone_size: NA

cdr3_nt: TGTGCCATCAGTGAATTCCTTTATGATACGCAGTATTTT
cdr3_aa: CAISEFLYDTQYF
d_call: NA
j_call: TRBJ2-3
v_call: TRBV10-3
clone_size: many

cdr3_nt: TGTGCCAGCAGCTACGACAGGGGGGGTCTACATTCACCCCTCCACTTT
cdr3_aa: CASSYDRGGLHSPLHF
d_call: TRBD1
j_call: TRBJ1-6
v_call: TRBV7-2
clone_size: NA

cdr3_nt: TGTGCCAGCAGCATGCGACTAGCGGGAGGGCAAGAGACCCAGTACTTC
cdr3_aa: CASSMRLAGGQETQYF
d_call: TRBD2
j_call: TRBJ2-5
v_call: TRBV11-1
clone_size: NA

cdr3_nt: TGTGCCAGCAGTAAGTGGACAGGGCCGCAGGAGACCCAGTACTTC
cdr3_aa: CASSKWTGPQETQYF
d_call: TRBD1
j_call: TRBJ2-5
v_call: TRBV6-1
clone_size: NA

cdr3_nt: TGCGCCAGCAGGCAGGACAGGGGGAACACCGGGGAGCTGTTTTTT
cdr3_aa: CASRQDRGNTGELFF
d_call: TRBD1
j_call: TRBJ2-2
v_call: TRBV4-1
clone_size: many

cdr3_nt: TGTGCCAGCAGCCAAGAAGAGGGACTAGCATTTTATGAGCAGTTCTTC
cdr3_aa: CASSQEEGLAFYEQFF
d_call: TRBD2
j_call: TRBJ2-1
v_call: TRBV4-2
clone_size: NA